This TCR beta chain was found in a study of blood T cell repertoires in COVID-19 (TCRdb year 2020). Broadly, across the study: Samples from collaborators originated in the United States, Italy and Spain and spanned both the acute and convalescent phases of COVID-19. The dataset comprised deeply sampled blood TCRbeta repertoires from subjects exposed to, actively infected with, or recovered from COVID-19. A freely available public database, intended as a resource for researchers studying the immune response to SARS-CoV-2, is where the repertoires were released. A de-identified subject ID, COVID-19 status, age in years and sex were almost always included in the sample metadata. The material from the prospective study consisted of cDNA or gDNA derived from T cells, B-cell-depleted T cells, or PBMCs. Where available, HLA class I and class II types were taken from metadata supplied by the sample provider and were not determined by assay-based typing. Samples came from the ongoing ImmuneRACE study (first 160 participants) plus 1,254 subjects from 6 global collaborators.

As concerns this clone: It lacks a known antigen. No base-level quality is on record; no much larger clone is a single base apart.

Collaborating institutions collected whole blood in K2EDTA tubes following their own protocols. For TCRbeta analysis, collaborators shipped samples as frozen whole blood, isolated PBMCs, or DNA extracted from either of those sample types. TCRbeta CDR3 regions were amplified from genomic DNA using the immunoSEQ Assay, a bias-controlled multiplex PCR. The study's own analysis went as follows. The number of nucleated cells in each sample was estimated from the amplification of reference gene primers within the assay. To quantify the absolute abundance of each unique TCRbeta CDR3 rearrangement, sequence reads were collapsed and filtered. For each sample, productive Simpson clonality was calculated as the square root of Simpson's diversity index over productive rearrangements. Imported from immuneACCESS, the table was reduced by TCRdb to in-frame sequences with V and J called. These copies leave out some clones; in studies compared against another copy, an unresolved V gene accounts for under half, and the cause of the remainder is not known. Clonal size and the V and J genes are those of that table, whereas D and trimming came from the DNA. The sample has approximately 280,000 clones on record, 88% of them singletons. The ten largest clones represent over 8% of the sample.

Broader findings and caveats from the paper: How much clinical and demographic metadata was included differed by source and by participant, and the metadata was provided uncurated.

Reading the germline V gene gives CDR1 SGDLS and CDR2 YYNGEE. V ends up 3 bases short and J 4 bases short, with an unmatched junction base count of 5. The CDR3 has 15 amino acids, counting the end cysteine and phenylalanine. The sequence is cut down to CDR3 DNA, 45 bases in frame from base 1. Recombination joined TRBV9 with TRBJ1-1; 11 central nucleotides agree with TRBD1. The sequencing sample was made of peripheral blood. This TCR was sampled from a young man with active or convalescent COVID-19. The CDR3 region: CASSAGDRGSTEAFF. The nucleotide sequence is given as TGTGCCAGCAGCGCGGGGGACAGGGGGAGCACTGAAGCTTTCTTT.